This T cell receptor (beta chain) comes out of a study of molecular identifiers for immune sequencing clone quantification. The wider study: Replicates partitioned RNA from around 18,000 or 91,000 naive CD8 cells into five parts, sequencing four. Overall study findings and caveats: Clones carrying above 20 RNA copies accounted for over 97% of effector molecules, under 1% in naive cells.

Bulk TCR libraries were made with methods that had been previously described and with listed TCR primers. TCRdb processed the PCR reads anew with MiXCR; each CDR3 protein has one entry. The sample holds more than 450,000 distinct CDR3 sequences, roughly 26% seen once. Germline lookup yields CDR1 SGHNT and CDR2 YYREEE (reference sequence). CDR3 length: 15 amino acids. Trimming at V came to 5 bases and at J to 2 bases, leaving 7 bases not matched to a gene. This clonotype has only a few counts. Its cognate antigen is unknown. The origin of this receptor is a human donor in good health. Some libraries in this study had Jurkat cell RNA spiked in. What was sequenced was naive CD8+ T cells from blood, with Jurkat cell RNA spiked in. Subset noted: FACS-sorted CD8+CD4-CCR7+CD45RA+ naive T cells. The gene calls are TRBV5-4 and TRBJ2-5; 9 bases map to TRBD2. The DNA for the CDR3 is TGTGCCAGCAGATGGAGTAGCGGGGGACAAGAGACCCAGTACTTC. Protein: CASRWSSGGQETQYF.